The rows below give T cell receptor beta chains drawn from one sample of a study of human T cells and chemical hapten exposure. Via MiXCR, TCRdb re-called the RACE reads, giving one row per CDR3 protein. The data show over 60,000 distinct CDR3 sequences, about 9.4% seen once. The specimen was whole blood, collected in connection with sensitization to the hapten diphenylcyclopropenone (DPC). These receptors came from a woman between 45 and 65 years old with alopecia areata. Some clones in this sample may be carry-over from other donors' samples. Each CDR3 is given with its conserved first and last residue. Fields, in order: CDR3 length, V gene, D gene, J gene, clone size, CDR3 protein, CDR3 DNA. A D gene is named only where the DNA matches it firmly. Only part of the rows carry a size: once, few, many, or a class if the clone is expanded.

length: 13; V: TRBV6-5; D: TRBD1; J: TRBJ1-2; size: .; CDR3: CASSPNRGDGYTF; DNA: TGTGCCAGCAGTCCCAACAGGGGAGATGGCTACACCTTC
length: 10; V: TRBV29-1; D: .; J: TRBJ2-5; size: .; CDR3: CSYTQETQYF; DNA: TGCAGTTACACCCAAGAGACCCAGTACTTC
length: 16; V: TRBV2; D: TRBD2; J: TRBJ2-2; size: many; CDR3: CASSVAGGRGTGELFF; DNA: TGTGCCAGCAGTGTGGCTGGCGGGAGAGGCACCGGGGAGCTGTTTTTT
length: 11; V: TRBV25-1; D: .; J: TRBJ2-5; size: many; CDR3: CASSEWETQYF; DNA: TGTGCCAGCAGTGAATGGGAGACCCAGTACTTC
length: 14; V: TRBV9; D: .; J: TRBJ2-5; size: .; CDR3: CASSPSALGETQYF; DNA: TGTGCCAGCAGCCCATCAGCTCTAGGAGAGACCCAGTACTTC
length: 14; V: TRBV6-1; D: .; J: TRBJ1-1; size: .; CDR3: CASSALLGDTEAFF; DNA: TGTGCCAGCAGTGCTCTCCTGGGAGACACTGAAGCTTTCTTT
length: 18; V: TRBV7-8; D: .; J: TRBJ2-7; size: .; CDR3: CASSLEILGLASSYEQYF; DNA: TGTGCCAGCAGCTTAGAGATTTTAGGCCTGGCGAGCTCCTACGAGCAGTACTTC
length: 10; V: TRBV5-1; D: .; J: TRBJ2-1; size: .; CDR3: CACGNNEQFF; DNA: TGCGCCTGCGGCAACAATGAGCAGTTCTTC
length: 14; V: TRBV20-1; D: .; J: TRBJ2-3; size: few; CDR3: CSASEGVGTDTQYF; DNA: TGCAGTGCTAGCGAGGGGGTCGGCACAGATACGCAGTATTTT
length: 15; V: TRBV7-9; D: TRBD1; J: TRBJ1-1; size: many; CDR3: CASSLTGQGDTEAFF; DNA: TGTGCCAGCAGCTTAACCGGACAGGGGGACACTGAAGCTTTCTTT
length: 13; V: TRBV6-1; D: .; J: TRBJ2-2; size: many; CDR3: CASPGVNTGELFF; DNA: TGTGCCTCCCCGGGCGTAAACACCGGGGAGCTGTTTTTT
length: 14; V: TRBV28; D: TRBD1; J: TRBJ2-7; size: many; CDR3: CASSLDRVLGEQYF; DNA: TGTGCCAGCAGTTTAGACAGGGTGCTGGGCGAGCAGTACTTC
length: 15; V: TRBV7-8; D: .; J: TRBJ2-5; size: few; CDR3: CASSLAQGRQETQYF; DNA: TGTGCCAGCAGCTTAGCCCAGGGACGCCAAGAGACCCAGTACTTC
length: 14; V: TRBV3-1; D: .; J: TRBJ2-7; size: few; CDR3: CASSQGLRSYEQYF; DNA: TGTGCCAGCAGCCAGGGGCTAAGGTCCTACGAGCAGTACTTC
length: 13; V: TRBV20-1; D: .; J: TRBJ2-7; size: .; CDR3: CSPPRSVSNEQYF; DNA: TGCAGTCCGCCCCGAAGCGTATCCAACGAGCAGTACTTC
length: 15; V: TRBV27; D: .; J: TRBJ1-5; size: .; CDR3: CASSLAGALGTPQHF; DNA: TGTGCCAGCAGTCTAGCAGGGGCCCTCGGTACGCCCCAGCATTTT
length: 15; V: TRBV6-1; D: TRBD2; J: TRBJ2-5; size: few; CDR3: CASSELSGNQETQYF; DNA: TGTGCCAGCAGTGAGCTTAGCGGGAACCAAGAGACCCAGTACTTC
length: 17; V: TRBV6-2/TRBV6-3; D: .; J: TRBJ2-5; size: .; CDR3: CASSYVLGAEQAETQYF; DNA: TGTGCCAGCAGTTACGTATTGGGTGCGGAGCAAGCAGAGACCCAGTACTTC
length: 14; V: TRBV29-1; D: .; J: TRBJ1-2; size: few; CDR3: CSLTEPRETYGYTF; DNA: TGCAGCTTGACCGAACCTAGGGAGACCTATGGCTACACCTTC
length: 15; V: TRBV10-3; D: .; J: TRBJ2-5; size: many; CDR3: CAISEGPTVTETQYF; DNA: TGTGCCATCAGTGAGGGTCCGACCGTCACGGAGACCCAGTACTTC
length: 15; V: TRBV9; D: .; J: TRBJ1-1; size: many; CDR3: CASSVDVAPNTEAFF; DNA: TGTGCCAGCAGCGTAGATGTAGCCCCGAACACTGAAGCTTTCTTT
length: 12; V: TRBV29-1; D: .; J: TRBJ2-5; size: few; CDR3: CSVGGQQETQYF; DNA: TGCAGCGTTGGGGGGCAGCAAGAGACCCAGTACTTC
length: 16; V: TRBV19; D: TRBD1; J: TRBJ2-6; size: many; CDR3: CASRDRGSAGANVLTF; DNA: TGTGCCAGTAGGGACAGGGGGTCAGCTGGGGCCAACGTCCTGACTTTC
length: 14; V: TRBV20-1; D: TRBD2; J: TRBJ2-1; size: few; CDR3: CSAGRTSGRTEQFF; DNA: TGCAGTGCTGGAAGGACTAGCGGGAGGACCGAGCAGTTCTTC
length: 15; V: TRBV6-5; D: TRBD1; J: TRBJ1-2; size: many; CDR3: CASSSHRGGSYGYTF; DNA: TGTGCCAGCAGTTCCCACAGGGGTGGGAGCTATGGCTACACCTTC
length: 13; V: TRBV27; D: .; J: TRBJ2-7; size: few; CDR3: CASSLKGSYEQYF; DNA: TGTGCCAGCAGTTTAAAGGGGTCCTACGAGCAGTACTTC
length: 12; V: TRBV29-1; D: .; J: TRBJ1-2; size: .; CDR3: CSVDTGPYGYTF; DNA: TGCAGCGTTGATACAGGCCCCTATGGCTACACCTTC
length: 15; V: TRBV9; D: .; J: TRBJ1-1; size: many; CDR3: CASSVTDGLNTEAFF; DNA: TGTGCCAGCAGTGTTACGGACGGATTGAACACTGAAGCTTTCTTT
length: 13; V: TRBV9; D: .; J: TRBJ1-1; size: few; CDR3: CASSVGTLSEAFF; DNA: TGTGCCAGCAGCGTAGGGACTCTAAGTGAAGCTTTCTTT
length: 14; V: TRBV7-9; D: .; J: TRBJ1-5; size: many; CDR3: CASSLDGRDQPQHF; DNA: TGTGCCAGCAGCTTAGACGGACGGGATCAGCCCCAGCATTTT
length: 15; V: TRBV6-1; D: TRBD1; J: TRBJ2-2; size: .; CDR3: CASNPGQGNAGELFF; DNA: TGTGCCAGCAATCCGGGACAGGGGAACGCCGGGGAGCTGTTTTTT
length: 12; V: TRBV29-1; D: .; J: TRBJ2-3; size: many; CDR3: CSVVQGIDTQYF; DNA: TGCAGCGTTGTCCAAGGTATCGATACGCAGTATTTT
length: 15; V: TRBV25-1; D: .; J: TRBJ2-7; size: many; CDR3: CASSEYFGGVGEQYF; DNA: TGTGCCAGCAGTGAATATTTCGGCGGCGTGGGCGAGCAGTACTTC
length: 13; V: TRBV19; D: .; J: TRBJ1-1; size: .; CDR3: CASSSQGYTEAFF; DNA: TGTGCCAGTAGCTCCCAAGGGTACACTGAAGCTTTCTTT
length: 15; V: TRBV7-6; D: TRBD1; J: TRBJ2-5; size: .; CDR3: CASSSLTGVEETQYF; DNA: TGTGCCAGCAGCAGTCTGACAGGGGTTGAAGAGACCCAGTACTTC
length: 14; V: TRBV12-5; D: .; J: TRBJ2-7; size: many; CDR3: CASAPPVRTYEQYF; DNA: TGTGCTAGTGCCCCACCCGTCCGAACCTACGAGCAGTACTTC
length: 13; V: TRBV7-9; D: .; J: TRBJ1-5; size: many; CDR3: CASSSQGDQPQHF; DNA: TGTGCCAGCAGCTCACAAGGGGATCAGCCCCAGCATTTT
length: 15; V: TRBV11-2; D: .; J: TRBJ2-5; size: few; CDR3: CASSSAPGPQGTQYF; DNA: TGTGCCAGCAGCTCTGCACCGGGACCCCAGGGGACCCAGTACTTC
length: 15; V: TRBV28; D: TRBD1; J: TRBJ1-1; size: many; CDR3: CASSQTGAVNTEAFF; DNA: TGTGCCAGCAGTCAAACAGGGGCCGTGAACACTGAAGCTTTCTTT
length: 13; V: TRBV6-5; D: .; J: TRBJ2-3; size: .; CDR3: CASGAYGTDTQYF; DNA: TGTGCCAGTGGAGCTTACGGCACAGATACGCAGTATTTT
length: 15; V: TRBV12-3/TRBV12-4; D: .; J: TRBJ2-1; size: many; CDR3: CASSQTGNSYNEQFF; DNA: TGTGCCAGCAGTCAAACCGGCAACTCCTACAATGAGCAGTTCTTC
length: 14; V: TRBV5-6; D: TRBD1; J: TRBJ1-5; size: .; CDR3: CASSLFRGAKLQHF; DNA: TGTGCCAGCAGCTTGTTCAGGGGGGCTAAGCTCCAGCATTTT
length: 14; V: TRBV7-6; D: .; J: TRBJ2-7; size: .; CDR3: CASSLGSARSEQYF; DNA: TGTGCCAGCAGCTTAGGGTCCGCAAGGAGTGAGCAGTACTTC
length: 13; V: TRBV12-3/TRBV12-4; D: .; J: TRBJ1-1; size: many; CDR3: CASSFSPNTEAFF; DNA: TGTGCCAGCAGTTTTTCCCCTAACACTGAAGCTTTCTTT